This T cell receptor (beta chain) was obtained from a study of vaccination effects on CD4 cells after COVID-19 (dated by TCRdb to between 2021 and 2024). With regard to the full study: In the ViraFEST assay, PBMC were stimulated with viral peptide pools, and TCR sequencing was then used to find antigen-specific CD4+ T cell clonotypes based on their expansion. Approximately 2 million PBMC per well were cultured in IMDM with roughly 5% human AB serum, 10 IU/ml IL-2 and gentamicin, plus 10 ug/ml peptides. Two doses of either the BNT162b2 or the mRNA-1273 mRNA SARS-CoV-2 vaccine were administered to participants. In the study, cultures from other donors were sequenced using the Oncomine TCR Beta short-read assay on an Illumina iSeq 100. The study compared SARS-CoV-2 spike-specific CD4+ TCR repertoires before and after mRNA vaccination in COVID-19 convalescent patients and infection-naive vaccine recipients. The full study included ten to eleven COVID-19 convalescent patients and a handful of SARS-CoV-2-naive healthy vaccine recipients.

The library came from the immunoSEQ multiplex PCR assay. DNA from the cultured and isolated CD4+ T cells underwent TCR beta CDR3 sequencing. In the authors' own workflow: The analysis removed non-productive TCR sequences, trimmed reads to the CDR3 region, and retained only CDR3s that were 7 or more amino acids long. Antigen-specific clonotypes were identified using the MANAFEST web app by comparison of expansion in peptide wells against reference cultures. To count as positive, a clone had to show expansion at FDR<0.05 compared with the reference and with all other wells, an odds ratio above 5, and a frequency above 0.1% in two replicate wells. Cross-reactive clonotypes were defined as significantly expanded in SARS-CoV-2 spike wells and in at least one common cold coronavirus spike condition. CDR3 similarity was assessed by Levenshtein distance with the stringdist R package, and unrooted trees were built with ape in R 3.6.1. This is the immuneACCESS table as TCRdb keeps it, with only in-frame sequences that have V and J called. A part of the clones is gone; compared with another copy, unresolved V genes explain less than half, and the rest is unexplained. V and J calls and clone size follow that table, whereas D and trimming were derived from the DNA. The sample table contains roughly 31,000 clones; only one count was recorded for 70% to 80% of them. Of the sample, roughly 3.8% falls within the top ten clones.

After approximately eleven days of culture, CD4+ T cells were isolated with the EasySep CD4+ T cell isolation kit. Healthy vaccine recipients had no prior SARS-CoV-2 infection, confirmed by negative nucleocapsid antibodies before and after vaccination. Half of the culture medium was replaced with fresh IL-2-containing medium on days 3 and 7. Unless otherwise noted, each peptide stimulation condition was cultured in triplicate wells. Using Ficoll-Paque Plus gradient centrifugation, PBMC were separated from whole blood and then either used fresh or cryopreserved at -140C. The QIAamp micro DNA kit was used to extract genomic DNA from the cultured CD4+ T cells. Overall study outcomes, separate from this receptor: Both infection-induced and vaccine-induced clones contracted markedly at late post-vaccination timepoints, which is consistent with waning T cell responses. In healthy vaccine recipients, vaccine-induced clones were almost all SARS-CoV-2 mono-reactive, with only 1 of 255 being cross-reactive with common cold coronaviruses. The study was limited by a small number of convalescent patients and lacked early post-infection timepoints.

This clone was recorded a few times. It lacks a known antigen. Base qualities are missing; no much larger clone stands one base away. Distinct nucleotide sequences in the sample also encode this CDR3. Trimming leaves V shorter by 5 bases and J shorter by 1 base, with the junction holding 1 base beyond the gene matches. The CDR3, from cysteine to phenylalanine, totals 13 residues. Only CDR3 DNA remains: 39 bases, in frame from the first base. The germline V gene sets CDR1 to SNHLY and CDR2 to FYNNEI. Sequencing was performed on CD4+ T cells from PBMCs cultured without peptide, taken before COVID-19 vaccination. The chain was built from TRBV2 and TRBJ1-1; TRBD1 agrees with 7 junctional bases. The sequence was obtained from a human donor who received a COVID-19 vaccine. The DNA is as follows: TGTGCCAGCAGTCAGGGGGAGAACACTGAAGCTTTCTTT. Its translation reads: CASSQGENTEAFF. The entire variable domain, with the stretches around the CDR3 drawn from the reference TRBV2 and TRBJ1-1 proteins, is EPEVTQTPSHQVTQMGQEVILRCVPISNHLYFYWYRQILGQKVEFLVSFYNNEISEKSEIFDDQFSVERPDGSNFTLKIRSTKLEDSAMYFCASSQGENTEAFFGQGTRLTVV.